Shown below are 10 T cell receptor beta chains from a single sample sequenced in a study of CD8+ T cells in alopecia areata. In each case, RNA was isolated and then reverse transcribed into cDNA as the sequencing template. Method: immunoSEQ multiplex PCR; TCRdb's copy keeps in-frame clones and lacks some. The table includes roughly 150,000 clones, about 53% detected once. Specimen: CD8+ T cells sorted from blood, collected at week 0. The receptors stem from a human donor with alopecia areata.

This sequence joins TRBV4-3 and TRBJ2-1; 7 nucleotides align to TRBD2. CDR3 length: 17 residues. Germline V lookup: CDR1 LGHNA, CDR2 YSLEER. J was trimmed by 5 bases and V by 0 bases; bases with no gene match: 10. The CDR3 protein is CASSQDFGGGYNNEQFF. The CDR3 bases are TGCGCCAGCAGCCAAGATTTCGGCGGGGGATACAACAATGAGCAGTTCTTC.

The chain combines TRBV5-1 with TRBJ2-6, with unresolved D. In germline, CDR1 is SGHRS, CDR2 YFSETQ. V lost 2 bases, J lost 0 bases, and 15 bases lay in between. The CDR3 is made up of 18 amino acids. The CDR3 sequence is CASSFKGQHSSGANVLTF. The CDR3, as DNA: TGCGCCAGCAGCTTTAAAGGCCAGCACTCCTCTGGGGCCAACGTCCTGACTTTC.

This clone turned up a few times. As DNA, the CDR3 is TGCGCCAGCAGCGTCAGGGACGGACAAGAGACCCAGTACTTC. Protein sequence: CASSVRDGQETQYF. The chain carries TRBV4-3 and TRBJ2-5, with D possibly being TRBD1 or TRBD2 (5 bases each). Deletions cut 5 bases from V and 2 bases from J, with 12 bases between. The CDR3 extends over 14 amino acids. Germline CDR1 is LGHNA and CDR2 is YSLEER.

The V gene is TRBV5-1, the J gene TRBJ2-1; tentatively, D is TRBD2 (6 bases). CDR1 and CDR2 from the germline V gene are SGHRS and YFSETQ. The CDR3 length is 15 residues. Deletions cut 2 bases from V and 8 bases from J, with 17 bases between. In nucleotides, the CDR3 is TGCGCCAGCAGCTTTCGGGACTCTCCAGGCGATGAGCAGTTCTTC. It codes for CASSFRDSPGDEQFF. Full variable domain (outside the CDR3, taken from reference TRBV5-1 and TRBJ2-1): KAGVTQTPRYLIKTRGQQVTLSCSPISGHRSVSWYQQTPGQGLQFLFEYFSETQRNKGNFPGRFSGRQFSNSRSEMNVSTLELGDSALYLCASSFRDSPGDEQFFGPGTRLTVL.

This clone has just a few counts. The gene calls are TRBV15 and TRBJ1-1; D is unclear. CDR3 length: 14 amino acids. V was pared by 0 bases and J by 11 bases, with 16 bases between. Per the germline V gene, CDR1 is LNHNV and CDR2 is YYDKDF (reference sequence). In DNA form, the CDR3 reads TGTGCCACCAGCAGAGAGAGGCGGACCTCGAGGGCTTTCTTT. Protein: CATSRERRTSRAFF.

The chain recombines TRBV30 with TRBJ2-1; tentatively, D is TRBD2 (6 bases). This CDR3 comprises 13 residues. V was trimmed by 4 bases and J by 7 bases, leaving 14 bases between them. Germline-derived CDR1 and CDR2 are GTSNPN and SVGIG (reference sequence). In DNA form, the CDR3 reads TGTGCCTGGACCCCAAGCGGGCCAAATGAGCAGTTCTTC. Translating it yields CAWTPSGPNEQFF.

The V and J genes are TRBV6-5 and TRBJ2-3; 8 bases are shared with TRBD1. CDR1 MNHEY and CDR2 SVGAGI come from the germline V gene. The CDR3 loop spans 15 amino acids. The junction had 7 bases not matched to a gene; V was cut back by 6 bases and J by 2 bases. The CDR3 DNA sequence: TGTGCCAGCAGCCCAACAGGGGGTGACACAGATACGCAGTATTTT. Protein: CASSPTGGDTDTQYF.

The gene calls are TRBV5-5 and TRBJ2-7; D not resolved. V shed 1 base and J shed 0 bases, with 8 bases lying between them. The CDR3 extends over 14 amino acids. Germline V lookup: CDR1 SGHKS, CDR2 YYEKEE (reference sequence). Here the CDR3 reads CASSLNLGSYEQYF. The CDR3 DNA follows: TGTGCCAGCAGCTTGAACCTCGGCTCCTACGAGCAGTACTTC.

The genes are TRBV11-2 and TRBJ2-7, with D tentatively TRBD1 (5 bases). The germline V and J ends were trimmed by 1 base and 3 bases, with 10 bases remaining between them. The germline CDR1 and CDR2 sequences are SGHAT and FQNNGV. This CDR3 spans 14 amino acids. CDR3 sequence: CASSLGRTLYEQYF. CDR3 DNA: TGTGCCAGCAGCTTAGGTAGGACACTCTACGAGCAGTACTTC.

The rearrangement links TRBV29-1 to TRBJ2-1; TRBD2 matches at 7 bases. The CDR3 length is 11 residues. Trimming removed 5 bases from V and 7 bases from J; junction bases left unmatched: 2. Looked up from germline, CDR1 is SQVTM and CDR2 is ANQGSEA. CDR3 region: CSVLGGNEQFF. CDR3 DNA sequence: TGCAGCGTTTTGGGGGGGAATGAGCAGTTCTTC.